There are a few counts of the clone carrying this TCR beta chain. Its antigen is still unknown. V lost 7 bases and J lost 5; bases outside the gene matches: 7. Germline values: CDR1 ENHRY, CDR2 SYGVKD. The CDR3 runs 13 residues. These data originate in a study of cytomegalovirus exposure and HLA in healthy donors. With 60 Vbeta and 13 Jbeta primers, the PCR was carried out. Authors' methods: Later, some 79 million unique TCR beta chains were counted in an analysis, and some 11 million of them were shared. Clones were sequenced by immunoSEQ multiplex PCR, and TCRdb holds only the in-frame ones, with some missing. V and J calls and clone size are copied from that table; D and trimming were computed from the DNA. The table has 87,000 or so clones, approximately 7.1% seen once. Study conclusions and caveats: Sequencing likely caused a cluster of highly shared sequence variants. Segments of the TCR beta V type were, in most cases, productive about 87% or about 30% of the time in an earlier analysis.

Sequencing was performed on PBMCs. The TCR comes from a man aged 45-65 years in good health and CMV-seronegative. The chain is built from TRBV10-3 and TRBJ2-7; 8 nucleotides match TRBD2. This chain's CDR3 is CAIKLAAGDEQYF. The DNA for the CDR3 is TGTGCCATCAAACTAGCGGCTGGGGACGAGCAGTACTTC.